The sample holds one count of the clone carrying this T cell receptor (beta chain). The data were obtained in a study of blood T cell repertoires in COVID-19. Assay used: immunoSEQ multiplex PCR; TCRdb lists only in-frame clones, some missing. The sample comprises 300,000 or so clones, approximately 89% of which are singletons, and about 7.8% rests with the top ten. CDR3 length: 14 residues. Germline CDR1 reads SGHTA; CDR2 reads FQGNSA. The V gene lost 6 bases and the J gene lost 2 bases, with 14 bases spanning the gap. The TCR was taken from a woman between 45 and 65 years old who had recovered from COVID-19. The sequencing input was peripheral blood. This rearrangement joins TRBV7-2 to TRBJ2-7, with unresolved D. CDR3 nucleotide sequence: TGTGCCAGCAGTCATATCCCAAAGCCCTACGAGCAGTACTTC. Its translation: CASSHIPKPYEQYF.